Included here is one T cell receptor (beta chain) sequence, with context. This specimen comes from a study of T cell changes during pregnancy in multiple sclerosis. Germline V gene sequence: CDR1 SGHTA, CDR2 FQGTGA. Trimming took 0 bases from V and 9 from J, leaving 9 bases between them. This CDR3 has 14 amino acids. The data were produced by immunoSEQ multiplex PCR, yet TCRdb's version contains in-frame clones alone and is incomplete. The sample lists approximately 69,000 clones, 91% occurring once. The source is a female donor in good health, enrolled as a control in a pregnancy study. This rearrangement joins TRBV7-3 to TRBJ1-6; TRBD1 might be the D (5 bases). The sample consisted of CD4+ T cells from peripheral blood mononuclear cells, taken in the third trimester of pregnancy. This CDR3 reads CASSLTGEGSPLHF. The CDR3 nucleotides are TGTGCCAGCAGCTTAACAGGGGAAGGTTCACCCCTCCACTTT.